What follows are 26 T cell receptor beta chains derived from one specimen sequenced in a study of shared clonotypes between healthy human individuals. Data came from immunoSEQ multiplex PCR; TCRdb stores just in-frame clones and leaves some out. The repertoire consists of 2,500,000 or so clones, with approximately 90% occurring once and the leading ten covering 0.37%. Sequencing was carried out using naive CD4+ T cells from PBMCs. Subset reported: CD45RA+ positively selected. Source of these receptors: a man aged 18 to 30 in good health. Some clones in this sample may be carry-over from other donors' samples.

Of note for this clone: Within the sample, other DNA sequences also encode this same CDR3. The genes are TRBV19 and TRBJ2-3; 7 positions agree with TRBD1. The V gene's germline CDR1 is LNHDA and CDR2 SQIVND (reference sequence). The CDR3 is made up of 15 amino acids. Germline trimming cut 1 base from V and 2 bases from J; bases unmatched to any gene: 3. The CDR3 region has the DNA TGTGCCAGTAGTATAGGTACAGGGGACACAGATACGCAGTATTTT. It codes for CASSIGTGDTDTQYF.

The V call is TRBV30, the J call TRBJ1-1; D remains ambiguous. CDR3 length equals 14 residues. Germline CDR1 and CDR2: GTSNPN and SVGIG (reference sequence). V was trimmed by 3 bases and J by 5 bases, leaving 16 bases between them. The CDR3 region has the DNA TGTGCCTGGAGGGGATATCGAGGGTGGACTGAAGCTTTCTTT. Translating gives CAWRGYRGWTEAFF.

The V and J genes are TRBV28 and TRBJ1-1; D is uncertain. Germline V gives CDR1 MDHEN, CDR2 SYDVKM. Trimming shortened V by 4 bases and J by 4 bases, and 13 bases separated the two germline ends. The CDR3 runs 14 residues. The CDR3 sequence is CASSSTSGSTEAFF. CDR3 sequence (DNA): TGTGCCAGCAGTTCCACGTCAGGTAGCACTGAAGCTTTCTTT.

The rearrangement uses TRBV11-2 and TRBJ2-5; D not certain. The length of the CDR3 is 13 residues. V was cut by 5 bases and J by 5 bases, with 12 bases left in between. Per germline, CDR1 SGHAT and CDR2 FQNNGV. The chain's CDR3 is CASSQEHGETQYF. CDR3 DNA sequence: TGTGCCAGCAGCCAGGAGCATGGGGAGACCCAGTACTTC.

CDR3 bases: TGTGCCAGCAGCCTGGGGGCCAGCTACTACGAGCAGTACTTC. As protein: CASSLGASYYEQYF. The gene calls are TRBV5-5 and TRBJ2-7, with D possibly TRBD1 on 6 matching bases. V shed 4 bases and J shed 3 bases, with 14 bases lying between them. The V gene's germline CDR1 is SGHKS and CDR2 YYEKEE (reference sequence). The CDR3 runs 14 residues.

The chain is built from TRBV5-4 and TRBJ2-7; D gene uncertain. Trimming removed 1 base from V and 0 bases from J, with 11 bases in between. The CDR3 totals 15 residues. Germline assignment: CDR1 SGHNT and CDR2 YYREEE (reference sequence). The CDR3 DNA is TGTGCCAGCAGCTTGTGGGGAAGAAGCTCCTACGAGCAGTACTTC. The encoded protein is CASSLWGRSSYEQYF.

Worth noting for this clone: Other DNA sequences from this sample encode an identical CDR3 as well. CDR3 residues: CASSFGQGNEKLFF. The CDR3 region has the DNA TGCGCCAGCAGCTTCGGACAGGGAAATGAAAAACTGTTTTTT. This chain uses TRBV5-1 with TRBJ1-4; TRBD1 matches at 8 bases. V lost 2 bases and J lost 5; bases outside the gene matches: 2. The V gene's germline CDR1 is SGHRS and CDR2 YFSETQ. The CDR3 is 14 amino acids.

The chain is built from TRBV28 and TRBJ1-2, with D possibly being TRBD1 (6 bases). Trimming removed 3 bases at V and 4 bases at J, with 15 bases between. Germline-derived CDR1 and CDR2 are MDHEN and SYDVKM. There are 15 residues in the CDR3. The chain's CDR3 is CASSFIRTVLYGYTF. The CDR3 DNA reads TGTGCCAGCAGTTTCATCCGGACAGTGCTCTATGGCTACACCTTC.

In this sample, this clone turned up once. The chain has TRBV9 and TRBJ1-2; the D is unclear. There are 13 residues in the CDR3. CDR1 is SGDLS and CDR2 is YYNGEE in the germline V gene. Deletions cut 3 bases from V and 2 bases from J, with 8 bases between. The CDR3: CASSATLNYGYTF. For the CDR3, the DNA is TGTGCCAGCAGCGCGACACTAAACTATGGCTACACCTTC.

The gene calls are TRBV9 and TRBJ2-2, with D unresolved. The CDR3 has 13 residues. Trimming stripped 1 base from V and 2 bases from J, with 3 bases between. Germline V CDR1 and CDR2: SGDLS, YYNGEE. The CDR3 reads CASSVHNTGELFF. In DNA, the CDR3 is TGTGCCAGCAGCGTACATAACACCGGGGAGCTGTTTTTT.

This clone was observed a single time. The chain recombines TRBV27 with TRBJ2-5; D perhaps matches TRBD1 (6 bases). The ends were cut back, 5 bases at V and 5 bases at J, with 30 bases in the middle. Germline V CDR1 and CDR2: MNHEY, SMNVEV (reference sequence). This CDR3 has 19 residues. DNA for the CDR3: TGTGCCAGCAGTCCCAGGGGTGGGACGAACCGCGGAAGTCGGGAGACCCAGTACTTC. Protein sequence: CASSPRGGTNRGSRETQYF.

This clone was counted a single time. This chain uses TRBV6-4 with TRBJ1-5; D remains unclear. The CDR3 extends over 15 amino acids. The V gene's germline CDR1 is MRHNA and CDR2 SNTAGT. V was clipped by 6 bases and J by 0 bases, with 12 bases between them. CDR3 DNA: TGTGCCAGCAGATCGGTGGCAGATAGCAATCAGCCCCAGCATTTT. This gives the protein CASRSVADSNQPQHF.

This rearrangement joins TRBV5-4 to TRBJ2-1; D may be TRBD2 (6 bases). The V end was cut by 6 bases, the J end by 8 bases, with 24 bases between. The CDR3 contains 16 residues. Germline V gene data show CDR1 as SGHNT and CDR2 as YYREEE (reference sequence). Here the CDR3 DNA reads TGTGCCAGCACCCCCCTGGCGGGACTCGCTCCGGATGAGCAGTTCTTC. The encoded protein is CASTPLAGLAPDEQFF.

The chain is built from TRBV9 and TRBJ1-1; TRBD1 is a possible D gene (6 bases). Germline CDR1 SGDLS, CDR2 YYNGEE. Between the trimmed V and J ends, which lost 0 bases and 0 bases, there was a span of 15 bases. CDR3 size: 17 residues. The CDR3 coding sequence is TGTGCCAGCAGCGTAGGGTCGGGGGCCACCTTGAACACTGAAGCTTTCTTT. This sequence encodes CASSVGSGATLNTEAFF.

This clone was counted between two and nine times. The chain combines TRBV28 with TRBJ1-1; 7 bases are a match to TRBD1. CDR1 is MDHEN, CDR2 SYDVKM, per germline. The CDR3 sequence is 13 residues long. The ends lost 3 bases at V and 8 bases at J; junction bases unmatched: 6. The CDR3 here is CASSLMTRGEAFF. The DNA of the CDR3 is TGTGCCAGCAGTTTGATGACCAGGGGGGAAGCTTTCTTT.

This chain links TRBV28 with TRBJ1-2, with 9 bases matching TRBD1. The CDR3 totals 16 residues. V gave up 5 bases and J gave up 0 bases; unmatched junction bases: 7. The germline V gene has CDR1 MDHEN and CDR2 SYDVKM. CDR3 in amino acids: CASSARTGEANYGYTF. DNA of the CDR3: TGTGCCAGCAGTGCCCGGACAGGGGAGGCTAACTATGGCTACACCTTC.

The chain uses TRBV11-2 and TRBJ2-5, with 11 bases lining up with TRBD1. Germline assignment: CDR1 SGHAT and CDR2 FQNNGV. This CDR3 has 13 residues. Trimming took 5 bases from V and 12 from J; bases not matched to a gene: 8. This chain's CDR3 is CASSPGTGGGKYF. The DNA for the CDR3 is TGTGCCAGCAGCCCCGGGACAGGGGGTGGGAAGTACTTC.

About this clone itself: At the DNA level, this CDR3 is encoded by other sequences in the same sample as well. The V call is TRBV30, the J call TRBJ2-3; D ambiguous. The CDR3 covers 13 residues. Trimming took off 0 bases at V and 5 bases at J, with 9 bases between the two ends. CDR1 is GTSNPN and CDR2 is SVGIG in the germline V gene (reference sequence). The CDR3 bases are TGTGCCTGGAGTGTGGGTTCCGGAGATACGCAGTATTTT. Its translation is CAWSVGSGDTQYF.

This clone has just a few counts. The chain couples TRBV20-1 to TRBJ2-2; no reliable D call. The CDR3 runs to 11 residues. Trimming removed 7 bases from V and 4 bases from J, with 7 bases in between. In germline, CDR1 is DFQATT, CDR2 SNEGSKA (reference sequence). CDR3 nucleotides: TGCAGTGTGGGTCTCACCGGGGAGCTGTTTTTT. It translates to CSVGLTGELFF.

Here the CDR3 reads CASSEQRTVSGANVLTF. In DNA form, the CDR3 reads TGTGCCAGCAGCGAGCAACGGACAGTCTCTGGGGCCAACGTCCTGACTTTC. This rearrangement joins TRBV9 to TRBJ2-6, with D possibly matching TRBD1 (6 bases). Germline loops: CDR1 SGDLS, CDR2 YYNGEE. This CDR3 has 17 amino acids. V lost 3 bases, J lost 0 bases, and 13 bases lay in between.

Only a few counts were recorded for this clone. The chain recombines TRBV11-2 with TRBJ2-7; D is possibly TRBD2 (6 bases). V lost 6 bases to trimming and J lost 2 bases, with 17 bases between them. This CDR3 region has 15 residues. Looked up from germline, CDR1 is SGHAT and CDR2 is FQNNGV. In DNA, the CDR3 is TGTGCCAGCAGACCAGCCAACGGGAGAGCCTACGAGCAGTACTTC. This codes for CASRPANGRAYEQYF.

The chain is built from TRBV7-6 and TRBJ2-2; unclear D gene. This CDR3 is 16 amino acids long. CDR1 SGHVS and CDR2 FNYEAQ come from the germline V gene. The V and J ends lost 0 bases and 0 bases respectively, with 8 bases between them. This CDR3 reads CASSLALAPNTGELFF. CDR3 coding DNA: TGTGCCAGCAGCTTAGCACTCGCCCCGAACACCGGGGAGCTGTTTTTT.

The chain combines TRBV6-6 with TRBJ1-5; D is uncertain. Germline V lookup: CDR1 MNHNY, CDR2 SVGAGI (reference sequence). V was shortened by 5 bases and J by 0 bases, with 8 bases between the two germline ends. The CDR3 is made up of 14 amino acids. The CDR3 nucleotides read TGTGCCAGCAGTCCGCGTAATAGCAATCAGCCCCAGCATTTT. Its translation is CASSPRNSNQPQHF.

The rearrangement links TRBV7-2 to TRBJ2-7; 9 bases are a match to TRBD2. Germline V gives CDR1 SGHTA, CDR2 FQGNSA. The CDR3 has 15 residues. After removal of 1 base from V and 4 bases from J, the junction contained 5 bases not matched to a gene. The CDR3 loop is CASSLGVAGAYEQYF. The CDR3 DNA sequence: TGTGCCAGCAGCTTAGGGGTAGCGGGAGCATACGAGCAGTACTTC.

The chain couples TRBV27 to TRBJ1-5, with D tentatively TRBD1 (6 bases). Trimming took 4 bases from V and 3 from J, leaving 28 bases between them. CDR3 size: 20 residues. The V gene's germline CDR1 is MNHEY and CDR2 SMNVEV (reference sequence). The DNA of the CDR3 is TGTGCCAGCAGTTCACGGGCCCCCACAGGGTTCGAATACTACAATCAGCCCCAGCATTTT. Protein sequence: CASSSRAPTGFEYYNQPQHF.

The genes are TRBV5-4 and TRBJ2-7, with 7 bases that match TRBD2. The V gene end was trimmed by 1 base and the J gene end by 2 bases; junction bases not matched to a gene: 6. Per germline, CDR1 SGHNT and CDR2 YYREEE (reference sequence). This CDR3 spans 15 amino acids. CDR3 bases: TGTGCCAGCAGCTTGAGTAGGAGCGGGGCCTACGAGCAGTACTTC. It is translated as CASSLSRSGAYEQYF.